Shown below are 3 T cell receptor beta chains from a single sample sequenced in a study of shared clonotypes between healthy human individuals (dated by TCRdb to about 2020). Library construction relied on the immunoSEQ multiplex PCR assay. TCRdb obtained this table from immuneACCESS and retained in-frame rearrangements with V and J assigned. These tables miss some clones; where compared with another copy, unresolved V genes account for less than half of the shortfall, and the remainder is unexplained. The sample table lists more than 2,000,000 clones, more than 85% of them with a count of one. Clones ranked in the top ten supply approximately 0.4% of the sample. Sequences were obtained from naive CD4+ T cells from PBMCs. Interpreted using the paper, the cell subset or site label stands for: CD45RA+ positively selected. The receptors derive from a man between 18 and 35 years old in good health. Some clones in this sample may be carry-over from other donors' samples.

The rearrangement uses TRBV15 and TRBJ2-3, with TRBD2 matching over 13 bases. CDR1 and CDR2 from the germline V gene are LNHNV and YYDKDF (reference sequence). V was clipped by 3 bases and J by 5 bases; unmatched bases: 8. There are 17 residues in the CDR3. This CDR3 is CATSSLGLAGAVDTQYF. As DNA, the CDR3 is TGTGCCACCAGCAGCCTAGGACTAGCGGGAGCGGTAGATACGCAGTATTTT.

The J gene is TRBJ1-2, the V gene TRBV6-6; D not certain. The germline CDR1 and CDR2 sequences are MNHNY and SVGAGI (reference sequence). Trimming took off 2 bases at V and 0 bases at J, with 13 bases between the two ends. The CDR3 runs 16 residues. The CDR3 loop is CASSYGRRLANYGYTF. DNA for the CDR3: TGTGCCAGCAGTTACGGAAGACGGCTAGCTAACTATGGCTACACCTTC.

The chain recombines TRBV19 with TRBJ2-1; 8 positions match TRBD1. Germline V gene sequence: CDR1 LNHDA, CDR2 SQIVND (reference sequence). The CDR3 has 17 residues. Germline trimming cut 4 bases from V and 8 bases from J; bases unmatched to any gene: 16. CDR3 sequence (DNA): TGTGCCAGTAGTACTTCAGGGGGCTATGGGCTAGAGGATGAGCAGTTCTTC. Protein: CASSTSGGYGLEDEQFF.